This record looks at one T cell receptor beta chain sequence and its context. The clone's antigen remains unknown. Within one base of it there is no much larger clone, and no base qualities were kept. The instrument was an Illumina HiSeq 2500. Quantitative 5'-RACE with molecular barcodes was used to prepare TCR beta libraries. The published analysis was carried out like this. Disease-linked TCR variants were identified with a new computational method built on a probabilistic model of VDJ rearrangement. TCRdb reworked the public reads: Q25 trimming with fastp, MiXCR clone assembly, productive beta chains retained. Each entry is one CDR3 protein sequence, shown with its most common DNA and genes. The V and J calls reflect TCRdb's pipeline rather than the authors' work. Counted in this sample were approximately 500,000 distinct CDR3 sequences; approximately 11% of them appeared once. The ten largest make up nearly 7% of the sample.

The sample belongs to a study of CD8 T cells in ankylosing spondylitis (dated by TCRdb to the late 2010s). Turning to the overall study: The study profiled T cell receptor beta repertoires in healthy donors and ankylosing spondylitis patients to find disease-linked TCR variants. The whole study cohort included 85 to 120 healthy donors and 20 to 25 ankylosing spondylitis patients. Samples of peripheral blood were taken, and for ankylosing spondylitis patients, synovial fluid was collected as well.

Overall results and qualifications from the work: A TCR beta motif of fewer than 10 highly homologous amino acid variants appeared characteristic of blood from ankylosing spondylitis patients. Significant enrichment of the disease-linked clones was reported in matched synovial fluid samples from ankylosing spondylitis patients. In peripheral blood, the disease-linked clones were found at relatively low frequencies and had a CD8+ phenotype. Some of the motif variants had been reported before in the synovial fluid and blood of reactive arthritis patients, a finding that suggests common disease-initiation mechanisms.

For CDR1 and CDR2, the germline V gene lists SGDLS and YYNGEE. V drops 1 base and J drops 2 bases, leaving 12 bases in between. Reading from cysteine to phenylalanine, the CDR3 counts 15 amino acids. CDR3 DNA only is kept here, 45 bases in frame from base 1. Here the chain combines TRBV9 and TRBJ2-5; confidence is insufficient to name the D gene. Source material: blood, either unsorted or a sorted T cell fraction (not recorded which). This clonotype originated in a male donor with ankylosing spondylitis. At the DNA level, the sequence is TGTGCCAGCAGCGTATCCCCGGGCCCGCAAGAGACCCAGTACTTC. It translates as CASSVSPGPQETQYF.